This section outlines one T cell receptor (beta chain) sequence together with its context. This record belongs to a study of T cell changes during pregnancy in multiple sclerosis. Measured with immunoSEQ multiplex PCR; TCRdb has only the in-frame clones, and not every one. The sample holds 40,000 to 50,000 clones, roughly 89% seen once. The sequenced sample was CD4+ T cells from peripheral blood mononuclear cells, obtained in the first trimester of pregnancy. This clonotype was obtained from a female donor with multiple sclerosis, enrolled in a pregnancy study.

CDR3 sequence: CASSPQRGQNVGELFF. CDR3 DNA sequence: TGTGCCAGCAGCCCCCAGCGGGGACAAAACGTCGGGGAGCTGTTTTTT. The V and J genes are TRBV4-2 and TRBJ2-2; the D gene is possibly TRBD2 (7 bases). Germline V lookup: CDR1 LGHNA, CDR2 YNFKEQ. The length of the CDR3 is 16 residues. The ends were cut back, 4 bases at V and 7 bases at J, with 19 bases in the middle.